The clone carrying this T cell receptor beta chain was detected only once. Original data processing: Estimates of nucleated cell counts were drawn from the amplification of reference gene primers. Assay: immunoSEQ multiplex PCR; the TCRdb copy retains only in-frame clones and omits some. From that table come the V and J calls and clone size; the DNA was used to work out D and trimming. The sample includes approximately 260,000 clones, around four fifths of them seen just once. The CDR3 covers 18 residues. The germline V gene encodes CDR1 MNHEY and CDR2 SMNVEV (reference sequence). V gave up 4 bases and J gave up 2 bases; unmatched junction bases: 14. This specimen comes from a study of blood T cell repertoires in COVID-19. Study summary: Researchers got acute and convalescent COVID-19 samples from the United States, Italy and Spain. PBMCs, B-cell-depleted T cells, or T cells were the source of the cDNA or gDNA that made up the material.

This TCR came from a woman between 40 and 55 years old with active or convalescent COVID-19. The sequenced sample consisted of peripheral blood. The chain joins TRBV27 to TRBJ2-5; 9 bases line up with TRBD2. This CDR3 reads CASSSLRGGRRVQETQYF. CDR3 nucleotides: TGTGCCAGCAGTTCCCTGCGGGGGGGCCGTCGGGTACAAGAGACCCAGTACTTC.